Presented here are 26 T cell receptor beta chains from one specimen sequenced in a study of blood T cell repertoires in COVID-19. Repertoires were generated with immunoSEQ multiplex PCR, while TCRdb's copy carries only in-frame clones and drops some. Of tens of thousands of clones in the sample, around 90% were seen once. What was sequenced was peripheral blood. The receptors were sampled from a man in his 60s with COVID-19, enrolled during active disease.

This chain uses TRBV28 with TRBJ1-1; 7 positions agree with TRBD1. Germline CDR1 reads MDHEN; CDR2 reads SYDVKM. The CDR3 totals 12 residues. V lost 7 bases to trimming and J lost 7 bases; unmatched junction nucleotides: 6. The CDR3: CASMEGAGEAFF. For the CDR3, the DNA is TGTGCCAGCATGGAGGGGGCGGGTGAAGCTTTCTTT.

The rearrangement uses TRBV6-6 and TRBJ1-5, with 8 bases aligning to TRBD1. The CDR3 consists of 15 residues. Germline V gene data show CDR1 as MNHNY and CDR2 as SVGAGI (reference sequence). Germline trimming cut 5 bases from V and 4 bases from J; bases unmatched to any gene: 7. The DNA for the CDR3 is TGTGCCAGCAGTACCAGGACAGGGAGTAATCAGCCCCAGCATTTT. This sequence encodes CASSTRTGSNQPQHF.

This clone was picked up one time. The chain carries TRBV4-2 and TRBJ2-7, with 9 nucleotides matching TRBD2. The CDR3 covers 16 residues. Germline CDR1 LGHNA, CDR2 YNFKEQ. V lost 0 bases to trimming and J lost 4 bases; unmatched junction nucleotides: 7. CDR3 amino acids: CASSQDRGSGRYEQYF. CDR3 sequence (DNA): TGTGCCAGCAGCCAAGATCGGGGTAGCGGGAGATACGAGCAGTACTTC.

This sequence joins TRBV6-1 and TRBJ1-6; 7 bases map to TRBD1. This CDR3 comprises 14 residues. Germline CDR1 reads MNHNS; CDR2 reads SASEGT. J gave up 7 bases and V 3 bases, and 3 bases lay outside the gene matches. CDR3 residues: CASSERQGNSPLHF. CDR3 sequence (DNA): TGTGCCAGCAGTGAGCGACAGGGCAATTCACCCCTCCACTTT.

CDR3: CATSRGSGSRDEQFF. In DNA, the CDR3 is TGTGCCACCAGCAGAGGCAGCGGGAGTCGCGATGAGCAGTTCTTC. The rearrangement joins TRBV15 to TRBJ2-1, with 8 bases that match TRBD2. Germline loops: CDR1 LNHNV, CDR2 YYDKDF (reference sequence). CDR3 length: 15 residues. The J segment lost 8 bases and the V segment lost 1 base, leaving 7 bases of the junction unmatched.

The table lists this clone with a few counts. The chain joins TRBV2 to TRBJ2-5; tentatively, D is TRBD2 (7 bases). Germline V gives CDR1 SNHLY, CDR2 FYNNEI. V was pared by 3 bases and J by 5 bases, with 16 bases between. The CDR3 is 15 residues long. DNA for the CDR3: TGTGCCAGCAGTGATCGAGCAGGGAGGGGGGAGACCCAGTACTTC. Its translation is CASSDRAGRGETQYF. Full variable domain (rest looked up from reference TRBV2 and TRBJ2-5): EPEVTQTPSHQVTQMGQEVILRCVPISNHLYFYWYRQILGQKVEFLVSFYNNEISEKSEIFDDQFSVERPDGSNFTLKIRSTKLEDSAMYFCASSDRAGRGETQYFGPGTRLLVL.

This clone occurred once. DNA of the CDR3: TGTGCCAGCAGCCAAGTGCTAGCGGGATACAATGAGCAGTTCTTC. Translating it yields CASSQVLAGYNEQFF. V gene TRBV4-2 combines with J gene TRBJ2-1, with 9 nucleotides matching TRBD2. V gave up 1 base and J gave up 4 bases; unmatched junction bases: 2. CDR3 length equals 15 residues. Germline loops: CDR1 LGHNA, CDR2 YNFKEQ.

This chain links TRBV5-1 with TRBJ1-1; TRBD1 matches at 7 bases. CDR1 is SGHRS and CDR2 is YFSETQ in the germline V gene. CDR3 length equals 14 residues. Trimming took 1 base from V and 3 from J; bases not matched to a gene: 3. The CDR3 sequence: CASSLWQGDTEAFF. As DNA, the CDR3 is TGCGCCAGCAGCTTGTGGCAGGGGGACACTGAAGCTTTCTTT.

Only one count was recorded for this clone. V and J are TRBV27 and TRBJ1-1; possibly TRBD1 for D (5 bases). Trimming removed 3 bases from V and 5 bases from J, with 16 bases in between. CDR1 and CDR2 from the germline V gene are MNHEY and SMNVEV (reference sequence). The CDR3 has 15 residues. The CDR3 is CASSLGQALRTEAFF. CDR3 DNA sequence: TGTGCCAGCAGTTTGGGGCAGGCGTTGAGAACTGAAGCTTTCTTT.

The CDR3: CASSYRGGGSGNTIYF. The CDR3 nucleotides read TGTGCCAGCAGTTACCGCGGGGGGGGCTCTGGAAACACCATATATTTT. The chain is built from TRBV6-5 and TRBJ1-3, with TRBD1 as a possible D gene (5 bases). Germline CDR1 is MNHEY and CDR2 is SVGAGI. The germline V and J ends were trimmed by 2 bases and 0 bases, with 11 bases remaining between them. This CDR3 comprises 16 residues.

The chain is built from TRBV7-9 and TRBJ2-5; D is uncertain. The CDR3 extends over 14 amino acids. Germline CDR1 is SEHNR and CDR2 is FQNEAQ (reference sequence). The germline V and J ends were trimmed by 5 bases and 0 bases, with 10 bases remaining between them. In nucleotides, the CDR3 is TGTGCCAGCAGCCCCTCTTCCCACCAAGAGACCCAGTACTTC. This codes for CASSPSSHQETQYF. Variable domain in full (rest from reference TRBV7-9 and TRBJ2-5): DTGVSQNPRHKITKRGQNVTFRCDPISEHNRLYWYRQTLGQGPEFLTYFQNEAQLEKSRLLSDRFSAERPKGSFSTLEIQRTEQGDSAMYLCASSPSSHQETQYFGPGTRLLVL.

V and J are TRBV27 and TRBJ2-7; tentative D call: TRBD1 (6 bases). Germline V lookup: CDR1 MNHEY, CDR2 SMNVEV (reference sequence). Trimming took off 2 bases at V and 1 base at J, with 12 bases between the two ends. The CDR3 runs to 15 residues. The CDR3 reads CASSLKGTPSYEQYF. The CDR3 bases are TGTGCCAGCAGTTTAAAAGGGACACCATCCTACGAGCAGTACTTC.

This clone occurred a few times. The chain uses TRBV5-1 and TRBJ1-5, with D possibly TRBD1 on 6 matching bases. Per the germline V gene, CDR1 is SGHRS and CDR2 is YFSETQ. Trimming pared 2 bases from V and 4 bases from J, leaving 10 bases between. The CDR3 length is 14 residues. This chain's CDR3 is CASSFAQGNQPQHF. CDR3 coding DNA: TGCGCCAGCAGCTTTGCACAGGGTAATCAGCCCCAGCATTTT.

This sequence joins TRBV28 and TRBJ2-7; a possible D gene is TRBD1 (5 bases). Trimming took off 9 bases at V and 2 bases at J, with 17 bases between the two ends. Germline lookup yields CDR1 MDHEN and CDR2 SYDVKM. The CDR3 runs 14 residues. DNA of the CDR3: TGTGCCAGTTATCCGACAGCCCGAACCTACGAGCAGTACTTC. Translated: CASYPTARTYEQYF.

This clone was recorded once. The chain uses TRBV29-1 and TRBJ2-7, with D maybe TRBD2 (6 bases). The CDR3 totals 12 residues. Germline loops: CDR1 SQVTM, CDR2 ANQGSEA. Trimming stripped 1 base from V and 5 bases from J, with 9 bases between. CDR3: CSVEAGANEQYF. The CDR3 nucleotides read TGCAGCGTTGAAGCGGGAGCGAACGAGCAGTACTTC.

V gene TRBV15 combines with J gene TRBJ2-3, with D uncertain. The CDR3 covers 15 residues. Trimming stripped 0 bases from V and 2 bases from J, with 9 bases between. Per the germline V gene, CDR1 is LNHNV and CDR2 is YYDKDF (reference sequence). The DNA for the CDR3 is TGTGCCACCAGCAGAGAAGTATCTAACACAGATACGCAGTATTTT. Translating gives CATSREVSNTDTQYF.

This chain joins TRBV7-9 and TRBJ2-6, with D perhaps TRBD1 (6 bases). Germline loops: CDR1 SEHNR, CDR2 FQNEAQ (reference sequence). The CDR3 runs 18 residues. The V and J ends lost 6 bases and 3 bases respectively, with 21 bases between them. CDR3 nucleotides: TGTGCCAGCAGTCTCGAGACAGGCACCTCTATTGGGGCCAACGTCCTGACTTTC. Encoded protein: CASSLETGTSIGANVLTF.

The rearrangement uses TRBV20-1 and TRBJ1-2; no definite D call. Deletions cut 2 bases from V and 5 bases from J, with 6 bases between. The CDR3 covers 11 residues. Germline V gene data show CDR1 as DFQATT and CDR2 as SNEGSKA (reference sequence). The CDR3: CSARYLYGYTF. The CDR3 nucleotides are TGCAGTGCTAGATATCTATATGGCTACACCTTC.

The J gene is TRBJ1-2, the V gene TRBV27; TRBD1 aligns across 9 bases. Germline-derived CDR1 and CDR2 are MNHEY and SMNVEV (reference sequence). This CDR3 contains 15 residues. Unmatched junction bases numbered 10, after V lost 4 bases and J lost 7 bases. The CDR3 DNA is TGTGCCAGCAGTTACCGGGACAGGGTGGATGGTGGCTACACCTTC. Translated: CASSYRDRVDGGYTF.

This clone was found a few times. V and J are TRBV2 and TRBJ2-1; possible D gene TRBD1, 7 bases. With 6 bases removed from V and 4 bases from J, the gap between germline ends came to 16 bases. There are 15 residues in the CDR3. Germline V CDR1 and CDR2: SNHLY, FYNNEI. The CDR3 DNA sequence: TGTGCCAGCAGAATCCCAGGGGGGAATTACAATGAGCAGTTCTTC. Its protein product is CASRIPGGNYNEQFF.

The chain uses TRBV4-1 and TRBJ2-2; D is possibly TRBD1 (5 bases). The CDR3 covers 17 residues. Germline V gives CDR1 MGHRA, CDR2 YSYEKL. The V gene lost 0 bases and the J gene lost 5 bases, with 16 bases spanning the gap. As DNA, the CDR3 is TGCGCCAGCAGCCAAGATTACATAAACAGGTTTACCGGGGAGCTGTTTTTT. It encodes CASSQDYINRFTGELFF.

The V call is TRBV28, the J call TRBJ2-7; TRBD1 agrees at 7 bases. This CDR3 contains 14 residues. Germline trimming cut 5 bases from V and 5 bases from J; bases unmatched to any gene: 9. Germline V gives CDR1 MDHEN, CDR2 SYDVKM. The DNA of the CDR3 is TGTGCCAGCAGTGTAACGGGGACAGCCGACGAGCAGTACTTC. Amino acid sequence: CASSVTGTADEQYF.

V and J are TRBV18 and TRBJ1-6; D is unresolved. The CDR3 runs 14 residues. Trimming pared 8 bases from V and 2 bases from J, leaving 10 bases between. Germline V gene sequence: CDR1 KGHSH, CDR2 LQKENI. DNA for the CDR3: TGTGCCAGCAGCACCGGGACCTATAATTCACCCCTCCACTTT. Protein sequence: CASSTGTYNSPLHF.

The CDR3 loop reads CASSQGQGLAGDYEQYF. CDR3 nucleotide sequence: TGCGCCAGCAGCCAAGGTCAAGGACTAGCGGGAGATTACGAGCAGTACTTC. V and J are TRBV4-1 and TRBJ2-7; 13 bases match TRBD2. With 1 base clipped from V and 4 bases from J, the junction kept 7 bases outside the gene matches. The CDR3 extends over 17 amino acids. CDR1 is MGHRA and CDR2 is YSYEKL in the germline V gene.

The J gene is TRBJ2-3, the V gene TRBV19; tentative D call: TRBD2 (5 bases). Trimming removed 4 bases from V and 1 base from J, with 12 bases in between. The CDR3 length is 15 residues. Germline V gene data show CDR1 as LNHDA and CDR2 as SQIVND (reference sequence). The CDR3 sequence: CASSTSRAGTDTQYF. CDR3 DNA: TGTGCCAGTAGTACTAGCCGAGCTGGCACAGATACGCAGTATTTT.

Only a few counts were recorded for this clone. This chain connects TRBV5-1 to TRBJ1-4; D not certain. This CDR3 is 15 amino acids long. Germline V gene data show CDR1 as SGHRS and CDR2 as YFSETQ. V gave up 0 bases and J gave up 3 bases, with 9 bases separating them. CDR3 sequence: CASSLVSGSNEKLFF. DNA of the CDR3: TGCGCCAGCAGCTTGGTATCAGGATCTAATGAAAAACTGTTTTTT. Full variable domain (remainder filled in from reference TRBV5-1 and TRBJ1-4): KAGVTQTPRYLIKTRGQQVTLSCSPISGHRSVSWYQQTPGQGLQFLFEYFSETQRNKGNFPGRFSGRQFSNSRSEMNVSTLELGDSALYLCASSLVSGSNEKLFFGSGTQLSVL.